The clone carrying this TCR beta chain turned up a few times. Its antigen is still unknown. The record originates from a study of early T cells in non-severe SARS-CoV-2 infection. Study-wide context: The study sequenced bulk RNA from unsorted whole blood, with chains unpaired. Findings and limits, study-wide: Matching with VDJdb favored anti-spike CD8 responses (missing private and CD4 specificities).

Germline V CDR1 and CDR2: SQVTM, ANQGSEA. CDR3 length: 16 amino acids. The junction had 15 bases not matched to a gene; V was cut back by 6 bases and J by 2 bases. Separate cDNA molecules each had unique molecular identifiers attached to them. TCRdb reprocessed the 5' RACE reads via MiXCR and lists one record per CDR3 protein. Altogether about 100,000 distinct CDR3 sequences are present, around 13% being singletons, with the ten largest covering about 2.1%. This TCR came from an adult who was a healthcare worker with PCR-confirmed SARS-CoV-2 infection or an uninfected control (not recorded which). The specimen sequenced was whole blood. V usage is TRBV29-1 and J usage is TRBJ2-5, with 7 nucleotides matching TRBD1. The CDR3 DNA follows: TGCAGCGTGCGACAGGGACAGTTTCCCGAACAAGAGACCCAGTACTTC. This codes for CSVRQGQFPEQETQYF.